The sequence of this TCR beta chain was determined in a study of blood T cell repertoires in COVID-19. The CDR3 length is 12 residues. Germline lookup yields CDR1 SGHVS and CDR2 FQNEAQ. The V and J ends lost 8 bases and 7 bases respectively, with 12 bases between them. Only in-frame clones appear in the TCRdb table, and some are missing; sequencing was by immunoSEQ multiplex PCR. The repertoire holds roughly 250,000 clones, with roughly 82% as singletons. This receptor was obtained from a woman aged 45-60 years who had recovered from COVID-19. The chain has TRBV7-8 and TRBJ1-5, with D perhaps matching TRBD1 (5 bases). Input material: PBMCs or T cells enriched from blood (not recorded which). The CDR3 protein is CASGRGNQPQHF. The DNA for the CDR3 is TGTGCCAGCGGTCGGGGGAACCAGCCCCAGCATTTT.